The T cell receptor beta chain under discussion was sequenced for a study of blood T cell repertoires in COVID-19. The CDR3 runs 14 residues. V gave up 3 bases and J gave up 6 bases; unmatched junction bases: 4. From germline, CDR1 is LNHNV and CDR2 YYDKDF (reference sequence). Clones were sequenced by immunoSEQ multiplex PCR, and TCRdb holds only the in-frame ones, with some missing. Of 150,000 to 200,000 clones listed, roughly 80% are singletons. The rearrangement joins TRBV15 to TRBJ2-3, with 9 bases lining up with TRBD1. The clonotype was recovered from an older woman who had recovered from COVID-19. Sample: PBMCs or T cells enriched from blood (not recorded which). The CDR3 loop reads CATSRTGGVDTQYF. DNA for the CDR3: TGTGCCACCAGCAGGACAGGGGGAGTCGATACGCAGTATTTT.